This is a list of T cell receptor beta chains from one sample in a study of shared clonotypes between healthy human individuals. This table comes from immunoSEQ multiplex PCR, and its TCRdb copy is limited to in-frame clones, with some not included. The sample includes some 1,400,000 clones, around 97% of them seen just once. The sequenced material came from naive CD4+ T cells sorted from blood. These receptors were obtained from a man in his thirties or forties in good health. Both conserved end residues are part of each CDR3. The D gene is left open where the match is weak. Part of the rows lack a size; the others show once, few, many or a class for expanded clones.

v_call	j_call	d_call	clone_size	cdr3_nt	cdr3_aa
TRBV19	TRBJ2-6	TRBD1	.	TGTGCCAGTAGTACGAGGACAGGGACTGGGGCCAACGTCCTGACTTTC	CASSTRTGTGANVLTF
TRBV4-1	TRBJ2-7	.	once	TGCGCCAGCAGCCAAGCGCCTGGACCAAACTACGAGCAGTACTTC	CASSQAPGPNYEQYF
TRBV5-1	TRBJ2-3	.	.	TGCGCCAGCAGCCCCCCGGGGACCACAGATACGCAGTATTTT	CASSPPGTTDTQYF
TRBV7-2	TRBJ2-7	.	.	TGTGCCAGCAGCCCTGGGGGAGCGCAAGCCTACGAGCAGTACTTC	CASSPGGAQAYEQYF
TRBV6-5	TRBJ1-1	.	once	TGTGCCAGCAGTTATGACCACCCGGGGATTACTGAAGCTTTCTTT	CASSYDHPGITEAFF
TRBV5-1	TRBJ2-3	.	.	TGCGCCAGCAGCTTGGGGGGGAGTTTGACAGATACGCAGTATTTT	CASSLGGSLTDTQYF
TRBV19	TRBJ1-3	.	.	TGTGCCAGTAGTAATCACCGGGGGGCCTCTGGAAACACCATATATTTT	CASSNHRGASGNTIYF
TRBV7-9	TRBJ1-1	.	.	TGTGCCAGCCTGGAAGGCAGTTTACAAATATACGAAGCTTTCTTT	CASLEGSLQIYEAFF
TRBV15	TRBJ2-1	TRBD2	.	TGTGCCACCAGCAGACCAGGACTAGCTGGGGGTCCTAATGAGCAGTTCTTC	CATSRPGLAGGPNEQFF
TRBV11-2	TRBJ1-2	.	.	TGTGCCAGCAACCCTATCTCGGGTCCCGGGAACTATGGCTACACCTTC	CASNPISGPGNYGYTF
TRBV6-1	TRBJ1-5	.	.	TGTGCCAGCAAGAGGGGCAGCAATCAGCCCCAGCATTTT	CASKRGSNQPQHF
TRBV5-4	TRBJ2-3	.	.	TGTGCCAGCAGCTTGGACAGGGCAGATACGCAGTATTTT	CASSLDRADTQYF
TRBV5-1	TRBJ1-1	.	once	TGCGCCAGCAGCCCTACCGGGAACACTGAAGCTTTCTTT	CASSPTGNTEAFF
TRBV15	TRBJ1-2	TRBD1	.	TGTGCCACCAGCAGCGGGACAGGGGTCAACTATGGCTACACCTTC	CATSSGTGVNYGYTF
TRBV9	TRBJ2-3	.	.	TGTGCCAGCAGCGTAGGGGGCGGCGCTAGCACAGATACGCAGTATTTT	CASSVGGGASTDTQYF
TRBV18	TRBJ2-7	.	.	TGTGCCAGCTCACCAGGGCGGCGACCCTACGAGCAGTACTTC	CASSPGRRPYEQYF
TRBV11-3	TRBJ2-5	.	.	TGTGCCAGCAGCCTAGGGGGTCAAGAGACCCAGTACTTC	CASSLGGQETQYF
TRBV27	TRBJ2-1	.	.	TGTGCCAGCAGTTTGTCCTCTAGGTCCGAATACAATGAGCAGTTCTTC	CASSLSSRSEYNEQFF
TRBV14	TRBJ2-3	.	.	TGTGCCAGCAGCCGGTGGCGGACTAGCACAGATACGCAGTATTTT	CASSRWRTSTDTQYF
TRBV5-1	TRBJ2-7	.	.	TGCGCCAGCAGCTTGGTAGCGGATTTTTCCTACGAGCAGTACTTC	CASSLVADFSYEQYF
TRBV5-4	TRBJ2-7	TRBD2	.	TGTGCCAGCAGCCCAGAAAGTCGACTAGCGGGAGACGACGAGCAGTACTTC	CASSPESRLAGDDEQYF
TRBV5-5	TRBJ1-4	.	.	TGTGCCAGCAGACGCGCAACTAATGAAAAACTGTTTTTT	CASRRATNEKLFF
TRBV2	TRBJ2-7	.	.	TGTGCCAGCAGTGCTAGGGTTTACGAGCAGTACTTC	CASSARVYEQYF
TRBV28	TRBJ2-1	TRBD2	.	TGTGCCAGCAGTGGCGGGAGGGCCCGAAATGAGCAGTTCTTC	CASSGGRARNEQFF
TRBV5-1	TRBJ2-5	.	.	TGCGCCAGCAGCGCAAGGACAGTAATAGGGGAGACCCAGTACTTC	CASSARTVIGETQYF
TRBV9	TRBJ1-4	TRBD1	.	TGTGCCAGCAGCACTTCGGGACAGGGGGGTGAAAAACTGTTTTTT	CASSTSGQGGEKLFF
TRBV9	TRBJ1-2	.	.	TGTGCCAGCAGCCGCGAAGGCCACGGCTATGGCTACACCTTC	CASSREGHGYGYTF
TRBV2	TRBJ2-7	.	.	TGTGCCAGCCTGGGGAGCTCCTACGAGCAGTACTTC	CASLGSSYEQYF
TRBV7-3	TRBJ2-1	TRBD2	.	TGTGCCAGCAGCTTAATAGGGACTAGCGGGAGAGCAGAGCAGTTCTTC	CASSLIGTSGRAEQFF
TRBV19	TRBJ2-3	TRBD1	.	TGTGCCAGTAGTATGACAGGGATTTCTAGCACAGATACGCAGTATTTT	CASSMTGISSTDTQYF
TRBV4-3	TRBJ1-1	.	once	TGCGCCAGCAGCCAATGGTTCCAGGAAGAAGCTTTCTTT	CASSQWFQEEAFF
TRBV5-6	TRBJ1-5	.	.	TGTGCCAGCAGCAGTGACAGGAGACCGCCCCAGCATTTT	CASSSDRRPPQHF
TRBV27	TRBJ1-1	.	.	TGTGCCAGCAGTTTAGGATCAGAGAACACTGAAGCTTTCTTT	CASSLGSENTEAFF
TRBV28	TRBJ2-5	.	.	TGTGCGTCAGGTAGCGGAGATCAAGAGACCCAGTACTTC	CASGSGDQETQYF
TRBV7-8	TRBJ1-2	.	once	TGTGCCAGCAGCGGGAGAACGAAATTGAGCTACACCTTC	CASSGRTKLSYTF
TRBV4-1	TRBJ2-5	.	.	TGCGCCAGCAGCCAAGCCGGTGTTGGGGGCCGGATGGGGACCCAGTACTTC	CASSQAGVGGRMGTQYF
TRBV4-2	TRBJ1-4	.	.	TGTGCCAGCAGCCTCCTGGGTGGGACTGGTGAAAAACTGTTTTTT	CASSLLGGTGEKLFF
TRBV11-2	TRBJ2-1	.	.	TGTGCCAGCAGCTTAGCGCTGGATGAGCAGTTCTTC	CASSLALDEQFF
TRBV7-9	TRBJ2-7	.	.	TGTGCCAGCAGCCCGGACATACGCTCCTACGAGCAGTACTTC	CASSPDIRSYEQYF
TRBV28	TRBJ2-1	TRBD2	.	TGTGCCAGCAGTCTGGGAGGGCGCCGCAATGAGCAGTTCTTC	CASSLGGRRNEQFF
TRBV9	TRBJ2-7	TRBD1	.	TGTGCCAGCAGCGTAGGAGGTGGTTGGACAGGGGGTTTATACGAGCAGTACTTC	CASSVGGGWTGGLYEQYF
TRBV6-5	TRBJ1-2	.	once	TGTGCCAGCAGTCGTATTATTGGAGCCTATGGCTACACCTTC	CASSRIIGAYGYTF
TRBV2	TRBJ2-5	.	.	TGTGCCAGCAGTGTACGTAGACAAGAGACCCAGTACTTC	CASSVRRQETQYF
TRBV6-4	TRBJ2-3	.	once	TGTGCCAGCAGCAGTGAACGGGAGGATACGCAGTATTTT	CASSSEREDTQYF
TRBV28	TRBJ2-7	.	.	TGTGCCAGCAGGCCTACGCGTCCATCTCACGAGCAGTACTTC	CASRPTRPSHEQYF
TRBV9	TRBJ2-5	TRBD2	.	TGTGCCAGCAGCCCCAGTGGGCGGGAGGGCATTAGGGCCGAGACCCAGTACTTC	CASSPSGREGIRAETQYF
TRBV11-2	TRBJ1-1	.	.	TGTGCCAGCAGGGTCCCGGGGGCTAGGAACACTGAAGCTTTCTTT	CASRVPGARNTEAFF
TRBV11-3	TRBJ2-1	TRBD2	.	TGTGCCAGCAGCTTAGGGGGCCTAGCGGCCTACAATGAGCAGTTCTTC	CASSLGGLAAYNEQFF
TRBV14	TRBJ1-4	.	once	TGTGCCAGCAGCCAATTAGGGATGAATGAAAAACTGTTTTTT	CASSQLGMNEKLFF
TRBV10-3	TRBJ1-1	TRBD1	.	TGTGCCGGCCAGGGGGCCACTGAAGCTTTCTTT	CAGQGATEAFF
TRBV7-9	TRBJ2-3	.	.	TGTGCCAGCGAGACCAGAACGGCAAAGACAGATACGCAGTATTTT	CASETRTAKTDTQYF
TRBV5-4	TRBJ2-7	TRBD2	.	TGTGCCAGCAGCTTCAGACTAGCGGGGAGCTACGAGCAGTACTTC	CASSFRLAGSYEQYF
TRBV6-4	TRBJ2-1	.	.	TGTGCCAGCTCGAGGTCCGGACTTCAGGGAATGGAGCAGTTCTTC	CASSRSGLQGMEQFF